The following is a TCR beta chain sequence with its context. Its antigen is still unknown. No base quality values were provided; no much bigger clone lies one nucleotide off. In the prospective study, participants were about 18 to 100 years old, resided in approximately 22 geographic areas of the United States, and were enrolled through a virtual design. In the prospective study, cohorts were assigned on the basis of participant-reported clinical history obtained from a screening survey and a study questionnaire. Recovered participants in ImmuneRACE Cohort 3 were defined by two consecutive negative NP/OP PCR tests, clearance by a healthcare professional, or resolution of symptoms. In the prospective study, whole blood, serum and a nasopharyngeal or oropharyngeal swab were collected from each participant by mobile phlebotomists. Over an approximately two-month period, participants in the prospective study had the option of providing additional blood draws and questionnaires. Blood samples from the prospective study were shipped frozen or at room temperature prior to DNA extraction.

Via the germline V gene (reference sequence), CDR1 is DFQATT and CDR2 SNEGSKA. The CDR3 goes from the cysteine to the phenylalanine over 14 residues. Of the read, only the CDR3 DNA is kept; its 42 bases are in frame from base 1. V is trimmed back by 3 bases and J by 5 bases, and the junction contains 6 bases that no gene match accounts for. The source of the sample is a study of blood T cell repertoires in COVID-19 (dated by TCRdb to 2019 to 2021). About the investigation overall: Samples covering the acute and convalescent phases of COVID-19 were provided by collaborators in the United States, Italy and Spain. The prospective study material was composed of cDNA or gDNA derived from T cells, B-cell-depleted T cells, or PBMCs. Samples came from the ongoing ImmuneRACE study (first 160 participants) plus 1,254 subjects from 6 global collaborators. The dataset comprised deeply sampled blood TCRbeta repertoires from subjects exposed to, actively infected with, or recovered from COVID-19. The repertoires were released in a freely available public database intended as a resource for research on the immune response to SARS-CoV-2. Where HLA class I and class II types were available, the types were taken from metadata supplied by the sample provider, not from assay-based typing. Nearly every sample came with metadata listing a de-identified subject ID, COVID-19 status, age in years and sex. Summary of the overall study and its limitations: The quantity of clinical and demographic metadata differed by source and by participant and was supplied without curation.

TCRbeta CDR3 regions were amplified from genomic DNA using the immunoSEQ Assay, a bias-controlled multiplex PCR. Under the source paper's analysis protocol: The number of nucleated cells in each sample was estimated from the amplification of reference gene primers within the assay. To quantify the absolute abundance of each unique TCRbeta CDR3 rearrangement, sequence reads were collapsed and filtered. For each sample, productive Simpson clonality was calculated by taking the square root of Simpson's diversity index across productive rearrangements. In its TCRdb copy, this immuneACCESS table keeps in-frame sequences only and misses some clones. Where compared with another copy, unresolved V genes explain less than half of these, and the others have no known cause. V, J and clone size were drawn from that table, and D and trimming were deduced from the DNA. This sample comprises about 330,000 clones, around 90% of them detected only once. Around 5% of the sample comes from the top ten.

Specimen: PBMCs or T cells enriched from blood (not recorded which). The chain was built from TRBV20-1 and TRBJ2-5; TRBD1 matches 10 bases in the middle. The sequence derives from a man aged 25 to 45 who had recovered from COVID-19. The DNA is TGCAGTGCTAGTTGGGACAGGGGAGTGGAGACCCAGTACTTC. This codes for CSASWDRGVETQYF.